The rows below give T cell receptor beta chains drawn from one sample of a study of glioma-infiltrating T cells. TCRdb ran MiXCR on the multiplex PCR reads and lists one entry per CDR3 protein. The sample shows 400,000 or so distinct CDR3 sequences, about two fifths of them seen only once. The specimen was glioma tissue, nonneoplastic brain tissue, or PBMCs (not recorded which). The receptors derive from a human donor with low-grade glioma or glioblastoma, undergoing nonglioma brain surgery, or in good health (not recorded which). The CDR3 runs from the conserved cysteine through the conserved F or W. Some rows mark clone size as missing; the rest say once, few, many or name a class of expanded clone.

size,V,CDR3
.,TRBV24-1,CATSLEGGNYEQYF
many,TRBV28,CASSSGGLAYNEQFF
.,TRBV12-3/TRBV12-4,CASSLRTSGYEQYF
.,TRBV12-3/TRBV12-4,CASSFRDKVDEQFF
.,TRBV10-3,CAIREDRPSSYNEQFF
.,TRBV12-3/TRBV12-4,CASRGEGGPKADTQYF
few,TRBV19,CASRKRGYNEQFF
many,TRBV6-5,CASSYSNLRGSPEAFF
.,TRBV5-1,CASSFGQPSYEQYF
.,TRBV27,CASSFVTSSHEKYF
.,TRBV7-6,CASSLGDRGLLSYEQYF
few,TRBV4-1,CASSQFGEAGYTF
few,TRBV5-1,CASSPGLANDVEQFF
many,TRBV27,CASSFVAPALWAQYF
.,TRBV12-3/TRBV12-4,CASRVDRASYNEQFF
few,TRBV7-9,CASSSDPRAGELFF
few,TRBV7-3,CASSLTVSGGYNEQFF
.,TRBV20-1,CSARAPPGTGAPPNTEAFF
few,TRBV20-1,CSAREGGRSAGELFF
few,TRBV6-1,CASSEFLTASYEQYF
few,TRBV20-1,CSAARGAVEKLFF
many,TRBV6-1,CASSTRGSQVTQYF
.,TRBV28,CASRGATGSYYNEQFF
.,TRBV10-2,CASTDSGMNSPLHF
.,TRBV6-5,CASGYCNEQSF
many,TRBV28,CASTNRVGYTF
.,TRBV27,CASSFSASTDTQYF
.,TRBV7-2,CASTLTPTTEAFF
.,TRBV7-2,CASSYLRGTSGSGETQYF
.,TRBV5-6,CASTLVGVNTEAFF
many,TRBV6-1,CASSRWPSSTDTQYF
many,TRBV28,CASSWGSETVPYF
.,TRBV20-1,CSARISGTGELFF
.,TRBV20-1,CSAREGGGGNEQFF
.,TRBV4-3,CASQGQLGVYEQYF
many,TRBV6-1,CASKDQVAGANVLTF
.,TRBV12-3/TRBV12-4,CASIPPRTGQQYF
few,TRBV20-1,CSASSADTQYF
few,TRBV2,CASRDRGETQYF
few,TRBV25-1,CASSRDGSYNEQFF
few,TRBV7-2,CASSQRPGGGYEQYF
many,TRBV7-2,CASSFPTGVSYEQYF
many,TRBV6-2/TRBV6-3,CASSYGTTINGYTF
.,TRBV10-3,CAILVEGLDTQYF
.,TRBV4-1,CASSQWTDYNSPLHF
.,TRBV5-5,CASSVEAGSSTDTQYF
once,TRBV6-1,CAISDPGANTGELFF
few,TRBV4-2,CASSQDRDRENYGYTF
.,TRBV7-2,CASSTDRAGNYGYTF
.,TRBV7-9,CASSLLGQGRWESQYF
.,TRBV20-1,CSARDSASRYNEQYF
.,TRBV4-1,CASSQDRMTNSPLHF
.,TRBV28,CASSPPIRTEAFF
.,TRBV25-1,CASPSGRVCPYQQYF
many,TRBV7-2,CASSRERIQPQHF
many,TRBV27,CASSMSGLNEQFF
few,TRBV6-1,CASRPGAGELFF
many,TRBV27,CASSLSTDDGHQNYGYTF
.,TRBV6-1,CASSDSLRGLTGELFF